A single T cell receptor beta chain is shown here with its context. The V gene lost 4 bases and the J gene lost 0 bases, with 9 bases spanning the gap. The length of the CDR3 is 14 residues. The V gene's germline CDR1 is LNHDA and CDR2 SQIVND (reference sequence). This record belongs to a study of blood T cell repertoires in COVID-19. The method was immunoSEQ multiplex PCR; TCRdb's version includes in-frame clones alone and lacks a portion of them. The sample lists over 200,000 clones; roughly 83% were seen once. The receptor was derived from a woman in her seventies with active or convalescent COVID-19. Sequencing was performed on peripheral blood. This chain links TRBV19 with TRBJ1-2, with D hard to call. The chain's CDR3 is CASSTQNPNYGYTF. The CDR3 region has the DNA TGTGCCAGTAGTACGCAGAATCCTAACTATGGCTACACCTTC.